The 23 T cell receptor beta chains in this list originate from one sample, sequenced in a study of blood T cell repertoires in COVID-19. Method: immunoSEQ multiplex PCR; TCRdb's copy keeps in-frame clones and lacks some. The table lists 250,000 to 300,000 clones, approximately 88% of them singletons. Specimen: peripheral blood. The receptors were gathered from a man over 45 with acute or convalescent COVID-19.

The count of this clone is one. The gene calls are TRBV5-1 and TRBJ1-6; D is ambiguous. Germline V gives CDR1 SGHRS, CDR2 YFSETQ. The length of the CDR3 is 14 residues. Trimming removed 2 bases at V and 9 bases at J, with 12 bases between. The CDR3 nucleotides read TGCGCCAGCAGCTTAGGGATACGGGGTTCACCCCTCCACTTT. Translated, it gives CASSLGIRGSPLHF.

This chain links TRBV5-1 with TRBJ2-3; TRBD2 is a possible D gene (5 bases). The CDR3 spans 14 residues. Germline values: CDR1 SGHRS, CDR2 YFSETQ. V lost 0 bases and J 6 bases, leaving 11 bases between the germline ends. Here the CDR3 reads CASSLGPSGDTQYF. In DNA, the CDR3 is TGCGCCAGCAGCTTGGGCCCCTCGGGGGATACGCAGTATTTT.

The chain employs TRBV5-5 and TRBJ1-2; the D gene is possibly TRBD1 (5 bases). The germline V gene has CDR1 SGHKS and CDR2 YYEKEE (reference sequence). The V end lost 3 bases, the J end lost 5 bases, and 8 bases lay between the germline ends. The CDR3 runs to 12 residues. The CDR3 reads CASSSGGYGYTF. DNA for the CDR3: TGTGCCAGCAGCTCGGGGGGGTATGGCTACACCTTC.

The J gene is TRBJ1-5, the V gene TRBV19, with 10 bases lining up with TRBD1. The CDR3 loop spans 15 amino acids. The J segment lost 6 bases and the V segment lost 1 base, leaving 3 bases of the junction unmatched. Germline CDR1 LNHDA, CDR2 SQIVND (reference sequence). The CDR3 DNA reads TGTGCCAGTAGTATAGGGGGACAGGGGACTCAGCCCCAGCATTTT. Translated, it gives CASSIGGQGTQPQHF.

The gene calls are TRBV25-1 and TRBJ1-2; a weak D match, TRBD1 (5 bases). V lost 4 bases to trimming and J lost 4 bases, with 7 bases between them. The V gene's germline CDR1 is MGHDK and CDR2 SYGVNS. This CDR3 is 12 amino acids long. CDR3 region: CASSGTFYGYTF. In DNA form, the CDR3 reads TGTGCCAGCAGTGGGACATTCTATGGCTACACCTTC.

The gene calls are TRBV7-6 and TRBJ2-5; D possibly corresponds to TRBD2 (7 bases). The CDR3 runs 13 residues. The V and J ends lost 3 bases and 6 bases respectively, with 11 bases between them. CDR1 is SGHVS and CDR2 is FNYEAQ in the germline V gene. The CDR3 nucleotides are TGTGCCAGCAGCTTGGGAGGGGGAAAGACCCAGTACTTC. Protein sequence: CASSLGGGKTQYF.

The J gene is TRBJ1-3, the V gene TRBV30, with 8 nucleotides matching TRBD1. Germline CDR1 reads GTSNPN; CDR2 reads SVGIG (reference sequence). V shed 0 bases, J shed 8 bases, and the junction held 6 bases outside the gene matches. The CDR3 is made up of 14 amino acids. The CDR3 loop reads CAWSVGQGVDTIYF. In DNA form, the CDR3 reads TGTGCCTGGAGTGTCGGACAGGGTGTTGACACCATATATTTT.

The genes are TRBV6-5 and TRBJ2-6; D is possibly TRBD1 (5 bases). Germline values: CDR1 MNHEY, CDR2 SVGAGI. V was trimmed by 7 bases and J by 0 bases, leaving 10 bases between them. The CDR3 runs to 15 residues. The CDR3: CASTPQGSGANVLTF. The CDR3 DNA sequence: TGTGCCAGCACCCCGCAGGGCTCTGGGGCCAACGTCCTGACTTTC.

This chain uses TRBV18 with TRBJ1-1; TRBD1 might be the D (5 bases). Germline V lookup: CDR1 KGHSH, CDR2 LQKENI. The CDR3 extends over 14 amino acids. Trimming removed 2 bases from V and 1 base from J, with 8 bases in between. The CDR3 here is CASSPTTANTEAFF. The DNA for the CDR3 is TGTGCCAGCTCACCAACGACAGCGAACACTGAAGCTTTCTTT.

The CDR3 DNA is TGTGCCAGTAGTCCTGGACAGAGCTCTGGAAACACCATATATTTT. It codes for CASSPGQSSGNTIYF. V and J are TRBV19 and TRBJ1-3, with a weak D call TRBD1 (6 bases). V was pared by 5 bases and J by 0 bases, with 11 bases between. The length of the CDR3 is 15 residues. Germline values: CDR1 LNHDA, CDR2 SQIVND (reference sequence).

The chain combines TRBV24-1 with TRBJ2-3; TRBD1 is a possible D gene (5 bases). CDR1 is KGHDR and CDR2 is SFDVKD in the germline V gene. Trimming left V 1 base short and J 1 base short, with 14 bases between. The CDR3 length is 17 residues. The CDR3 loop reads CATSDFRAGKGTDTQYF. In nucleotides, the CDR3 is TGTGCCACCAGTGATTTTAGGGCAGGGAAGGGCACAGATACGCAGTATTTT.

The chain has TRBV4-1 and TRBJ2-1, with TRBD2 matching 9 bases. The CDR3 is 17 residues long. The V gene's germline CDR1 is MGHRA and CDR2 YSYEKL. V gave up 0 bases and J gave up 4 bases; unmatched junction bases: 7. The CDR3 protein is CASSQETGLAPYNEQFF. The CDR3 nucleotides read TGCGCCAGCAGCCAAGAGACGGGACTAGCCCCTTACAATGAGCAGTTCTTC.

This chain links TRBV12-5 with TRBJ1-5; D not resolved. Per the germline V gene, CDR1 is LGHNT and CDR2 is FRNRAP. CDR3 size: 15 residues. Trimming left V 0 bases short and J 4 bases short, with 10 bases between. CDR3 residues: CASGLVSGQNQPQHF. Written as DNA, the CDR3 is TGTGCTAGTGGTTTGGTTTCAGGCCAAAATCAGCCCCAGCATTTT.

The chain employs TRBV3-1 (or the pseudogene TRBV3-2) and TRBJ2-5; 7 bases fit TRBD2. CDR1 is LGHDT, CDR2 YNNKEL, per germline (reference sequence). With V trimmed by 5 bases and J by 5 bases, 11 bases remained unmatched. CDR3 length: 15 amino acids. The CDR3 region is CASSTTGTMGETQYF. The CDR3 DNA reads as TGTGCCAGCAGCACAACCGGGACTATGGGGGAGACCCAGTACTTC.

The chain joins TRBV19 to TRBJ2-5; the D gene is possibly TRBD2 (6 bases). This CDR3 contains 12 residues. Per the germline V gene, CDR1 is LNHDA and CDR2 is SQIVND (reference sequence). Trimming pared 3 bases from V and 5 bases from J, leaving 7 bases between. The CDR3 DNA is TGTGCCAGTAGTATCGGAGGGGAGACCCAGTACTTC. It codes for CASSIGGETQYF.

CDR3 protein: CASSLVGLENTEAFF. CDR3 DNA: TGTGCCAGCAGCTTAGTGGGACTCGAGAACACTGAAGCTTTCTTT. V and J are TRBV7-3 and TRBJ1-1; possible D gene TRBD1, 5 bases. This CDR3 has 15 amino acids. CDR1 is SGHTA, CDR2 FQGTGA, per germline. Trimming left V 2 bases short and J 1 base short, with 11 bases between.

This clone showed up just once. This chain joins TRBV18 and TRBJ1-1, with D maybe TRBD1 (5 bases). Germline CDR1 reads KGHSH; CDR2 reads LQKENI. Trimming cost V 3 bases and J 1 base, with 12 bases left between them. The CDR3 has 15 amino acids. CDR3: CASSPPSTANTEAFF. In DNA form, the CDR3 reads TGTGCCAGCTCACCCCCCTCGACAGCGAACACTGAAGCTTTCTTT.

The rearrangement uses TRBV6-5 and TRBJ1-6, with D perhaps matching TRBD1 (5 bases). The germline gives CDR1 MNHEY, CDR2 SVGAGI. V shed 6 bases and J shed 7 bases, with 13 bases lying between them. The CDR3 consists of 14 residues. The chain's CDR3 is CASRMGLGNSPLHF. DNA of the CDR3: TGTGCCAGCAGGATGGGACTGGGGAATTCACCCCTCCACTTT.

This rearrangement joins TRBV10-1 to TRBJ2-3; D uncertain. CDR3 length: 13 amino acids. Trimming cost V 6 bases and J 1 base, with 8 bases left between them. Looked up from germline, CDR1 is WNHNN and CDR2 is SYGVQD (reference sequence). DNA for the CDR3: TGCGCCAGCAGATCCCAGGGCACAGATACGCAGTATTTT. It specifies CASRSQGTDTQYF.

The genes are TRBV7-3 and TRBJ1-1; D gene unclear. Trimming removed 4 bases at V and 1 base at J, with 16 bases between. Germline lookup yields CDR1 SGHTA and CDR2 FQGTGA. This CDR3 is built from 16 residues. This CDR3 reads CASSSDSAGKNTEAFF. DNA for the CDR3: TGTGCCAGCAGCTCGGACTCTGCGGGGAAGAACACTGAAGCTTTCTTT. Filled out from reference TRBV7-3 and TRBJ1-1, the complete variable domain reads GAGVSQTPSNKVTEKGKYVELRCDPISGHTALYWYRQSLGQGPEFLIYFQGTGAADDSGLPNDRFFAVRPEGSVSTLKIQRTERGDSAVYLCASSSDSAGKNTEAFFGQGTRLTVV.

This chain uses TRBV6-2 or TRBV6-3 with TRBJ2-4, with 14 positions matching TRBD2. The V and J ends lost 0 bases and 0 bases, in that order; junction bases with no gene match: 7. The V gene's germline CDR1 is MNHEY and CDR2 SVGEGT. The CDR3 runs 20 residues. The CDR3 region is CASSYSKTSGGVVAKNIQYF. Here the CDR3 DNA reads TGTGCCAGCAGTTACTCTAAGACTAGCGGGGGGGTCGTAGCCAAAAACATTCAGTACTTC.

J is TRBJ1-4 and V is TRBV2, with D unclear. This CDR3 contains 11 residues. Trimming shortened V by 4 bases and J by 7 bases, and 4 bases separated the two germline ends. CDR1 and CDR2 from the germline V gene are SNHLY and FYNNEI. This chain's CDR3 is CASSVSEKLFF. The CDR3 coding sequence is TGTGCCAGCAGTGTGAGTGAAAAACTGTTTTTT.

As to this clone: At the DNA level, this CDR3 is encoded by other sequences in the same sample as well. CDR3 region: CASSSDRDTEAFF. CDR3 DNA sequence: TGTGCCAGCAGCTCCGACCGGGACACTGAAGCTTTCTTT. The chain combines TRBV7-3 with TRBJ1-1; D is unresolved. V was pared by 4 bases and J by 3 bases, with 9 bases between. From germline, CDR1 is SGHTA and CDR2 FQGTGA. There are 13 residues in the CDR3.